This entry lists 6 T cell receptor beta chains sequenced from one sample in a study of cytomegalovirus exposure and HLA in healthy donors. 13 Jbeta primers and 60 Vbeta primers were used for the PCR. The repertoire was sequenced with immunoSEQ multiplex PCR; TCRdb's copy has only in-frame clones and lacks some. This table holds 80,000 to 100,000 clones, roughly 76% found once. Input material: PBMCs. The receptors were gathered from a female donor in good health and CMV-seronegative.

The sample holds a few counts of this clone. V and J are TRBV14 and TRBJ2-7, with D perhaps TRBD1 (6 bases). CDR1 is SGHDN, CDR2 FVKESK, per germline. This CDR3 contains 14 residues. Between the trimmed V and J ends, which lost 4 bases and 3 bases, there was a span of 13 bases. CDR3 residues: CASSPSGTNYEQYF. Here the CDR3 DNA reads TGTGCCAGCAGCCCTTCCGGGACAAACTACGAGCAGTACTTC.

V and J are TRBV2 and TRBJ2-3; no reliable D call. CDR1 SNHLY and CDR2 FYNNEI come from the germline V gene. Trimming shortened V by 5 bases and J by 6 bases, and 6 bases separated the two germline ends. The CDR3 length is 11 residues. The CDR3: CASSIRDTQYF. CDR3 sequence (DNA): TGTGCCAGCAGTATTCGGGATACGCAGTATTTT. Together with reference TRBV2 and TRBJ2-3, the CDR3 gives the full variable domain: EPEVTQTPSHQVTQMGQEVILRCVPISNHLYFYWYRQILGQKVEFLVSFYNNEISEKSEIFDDQFSVERPDGSNFTLKIRSTKLEDSAMYFCASSIRDTQYFGPGTRLTVL.

This clone was seen a handful of times. CDR3 in DNA: TGTGCCAGCAGTCTAGCGGGGGGCCGGGAGACCCAGTACTTC. As protein: CASSLAGGRETQYF. The rearrangement links TRBV6-5 to TRBJ2-5; 11 bases fit TRBD2. This CDR3 is 14 amino acids long. Germline trimming cut 5 bases from V and 5 bases from J; bases unmatched to any gene: 4. Germline lookup yields CDR1 MNHEY and CDR2 SVGAGI.

The chain combines TRBV18 with TRBJ2-3; TRBD2 aligns across 10 bases. There are 15 residues in the CDR3. The trim removed 6 bases at V and 2 bases at J, leaving 5 bases unmatched. CDR1 is KGHSH and CDR2 is LQKENI in the germline V gene. The CDR3 DNA is TGTGCCAGCTCCCCGAGCGGGGGGGCCACAGATACGCAGTATTTT. This translates into CASSPSGGATDTQYF.

This chain joins TRBV6-6 and TRBJ2-7; D might be TRBD1 (6 bases). Germline CDR1 reads MNHNY; CDR2 reads SVGAGI (reference sequence). The CDR3 has 16 amino acids. V lost 7 bases, J lost 4 bases, and 23 bases lay in between. CDR3 DNA: TGTGCCAGCACCCCCCGCCCTATACAGGGCACTTACGAGCAGTACTTC. Its translation is CASTPRPIQGTYEQYF.

The chain employs TRBV27 and TRBJ2-1; D is possibly TRBD2 (6 bases). Germline CDR1 and CDR2: MNHEY and SMNVEV (reference sequence). Trimming left V 2 bases short and J 2 bases short, with 25 bases between. The CDR3 consists of 20 residues. The CDR3 DNA follows: TGTGCCAGCAGTTTAACCCTCCGGGTTTACGGGAGTACCCCCTACAATGAGCAGTTCTTC. Its protein product is CASSLTLRVYGSTPYNEQFF.